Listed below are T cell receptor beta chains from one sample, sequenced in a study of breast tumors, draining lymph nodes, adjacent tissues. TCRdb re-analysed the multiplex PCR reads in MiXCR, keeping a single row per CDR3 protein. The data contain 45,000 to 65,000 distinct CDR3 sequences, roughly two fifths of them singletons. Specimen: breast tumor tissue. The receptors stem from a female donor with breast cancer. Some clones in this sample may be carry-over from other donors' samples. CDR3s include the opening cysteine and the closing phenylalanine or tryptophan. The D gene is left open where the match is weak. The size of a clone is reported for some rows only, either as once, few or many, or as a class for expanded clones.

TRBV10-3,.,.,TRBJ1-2,CASSDSDTGDGYTF,TGTGCCAGCAGTGACTCGGACACCGGGGATGGCTACACCTTC
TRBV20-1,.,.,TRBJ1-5,CSASAGEAQHF,TGCAGTGCTAGCGCCGGGGAGGCCCAGCATTTT
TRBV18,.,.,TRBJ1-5,CASSPRQGTDTQHF,TGTGCCAGCTCGCCGCGGCAGGGCACAGATACGCAGCATTTT
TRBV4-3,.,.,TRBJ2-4,CASSQVLDSKNIQYF,TGCGCCAGCAGCCAAGTCCTGGATTCCAAAAACATTCAGTACTTC
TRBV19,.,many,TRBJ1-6,CASSMRTSSYNSPLHF,TGTGCCAGTAGTATGAGAACGAGCTCCTATAATTCACCCCTCCACTTT
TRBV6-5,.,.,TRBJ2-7,CASSLKGLSSYEQYF,TGTGCCAGCAGCCTGAAGGGACTGAGCTCCTACGAGCAGTACTTC
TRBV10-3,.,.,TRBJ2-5,CAISGRTEETQCF,TGTGCCATCAGTGGGCGGACAGAAGAGACCCAGTGCTTC
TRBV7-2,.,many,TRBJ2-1,CASSPGTPWDNEQFF,TGTGCCAGCAGCCCCGGGACTCCCTGGGACAATGAGCAGTTCTTC
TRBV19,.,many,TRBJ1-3,CASKWGGSSSSGNTIYF,TGTGCCAGTAAATGGGGTGGCAGTTCGAGCTCTGGAAACACCATATATTTT
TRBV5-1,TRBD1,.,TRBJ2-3,CASSWDRGGTDTQYF,TGCGCCAGCAGCTGGGACAGGGGAGGGACAGATACGCAGTATTTT
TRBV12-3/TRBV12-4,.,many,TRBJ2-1,CASSLAADNEQFF,TGTGCCAGCAGTTTGGCAGCGGACAATGAGCAGTTCTTC
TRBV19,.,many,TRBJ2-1,CASSIRPNNEQFF,TGTGCCAGTAGTATTCGACCAAACAATGAGCAGTTCTTC
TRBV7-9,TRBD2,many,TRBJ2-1,CASSLDVSRGLAGVDYNEQFF,TGTGCCAGCAGCTTAGATGTTTCTAGAGGACTAGCGGGAGTCGACTACAATGAGCAGTTCTTC
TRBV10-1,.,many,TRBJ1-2,CASSESVTYGYTF,TGCGCCAGCAGTGAATCGGTGACCTATGGCTACACCTTC
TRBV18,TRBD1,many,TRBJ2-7,CASSPSGTGVYEQYF,TGTGCCAGCTCACCCTCCGGGACAGGGGTCTACGAGCAGTACTTC
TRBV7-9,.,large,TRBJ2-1,CASSLSTDNEQFF,TGTGCCAGCAGCTTATCGACGGACAATGAGCAGTTCTTC
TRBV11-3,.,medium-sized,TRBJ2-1,CASSLTGRRSYNEQFF,TGTGCCAGCAGCTTAACGGGCAGACGCTCCTACAATGAGCAGTTCTTC
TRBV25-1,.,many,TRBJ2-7,CASSEYQVREQYF,TGTGCCAGCAGTGAATATCAGGTGCGCGAGCAGTACTTC
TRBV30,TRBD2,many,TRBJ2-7,CAWRAKAGGRTSGTEQYF,TGTGCCTGGAGGGCCAAGGCAGGGGGACGGACTAGCGGGACCGAGCAGTACTTC
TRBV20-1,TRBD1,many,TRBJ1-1,CSARGGQHTEAFF,TGCAGTGCTAGGGGGGGACAGCACACTGAAGCTTTCTTT
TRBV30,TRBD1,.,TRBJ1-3,CAWRIPGGTPGNTIYF,TGTGCCTGGCGTATCCCAGGGGGCACCCCTGGAAACACCATATACTTT
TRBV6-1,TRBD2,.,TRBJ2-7,CASIGTSGRLGEQYF,TGTGCCAGCATAGGGACTAGCGGGAGGTTGGGGGAGCAGTACTTC
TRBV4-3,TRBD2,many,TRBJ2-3,CASSQDAGAGDTQYF,TGCGCCAGCAGCCAAGATGCGGGAGCGGGAGATACGCAGTATTTT
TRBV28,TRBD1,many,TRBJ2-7,CASRRQGANEQYF,TGTGCCAGCAGACGACAGGGGGCGAATGAGCAGTACTTC
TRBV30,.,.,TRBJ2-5,CAWSGSGLYQETQYF,TGTGCCTGGAGTGGGAGCGGGTTGTACCAAGAGACCCAGTACTTC
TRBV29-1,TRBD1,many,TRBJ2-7,CSVERSWDRENREQYF,TGCAGCGTTGAACGGTCTTGGGACAGGGAGAATAGGGAGCAGTACTTC
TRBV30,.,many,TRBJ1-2,CAWSVGSNYGYTF,TGTGCCTGGAGTGTAGGATCTAACTATGGCTACACCTTC
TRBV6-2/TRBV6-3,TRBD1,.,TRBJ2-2,CASNRRGQGGSTGELFF,TGTGCCAGCAACCGAAGAGGACAGGGAGGCAGCACCGGGGAGCTGTTTTTT